This T cell receptor beta chain was obtained from a study of blood T cell repertoires in COVID-19. Study at large: The samples span acute and convalescent COVID-19 from the United States, Italy and Spain. In each case, the material was cDNA or gDNA derived from T cells, B-cell-depleted T cells, or PBMCs.

Germline V gene lookup returns CDR1 LGHDT and CDR2 YNNKEL (reference sequence). Trimming took 0 bases from V and 2 from J; bases not matched to a gene: 0. This CDR3 region has 15 residues. This clone came up once. In the original workflow: Reference gene primer amplification in the assay estimated nucleated cell counts. Produced via immunoSEQ multiplex PCR; TCRdb's table is partial and in-frame only. V and J calls and clone size are as listed in that table; D and trimming were resolved from the DNA. The table has some 250,000 clones, more than 85% seen once. The sequence derives from a woman in her sixties or seventies with active or convalescent COVID-19. The V and J genes are TRBV3-1 (or the pseudogene TRBV3-2) and TRBJ1-2; 10 bases agree with TRBD1. Sequencing was carried out using peripheral blood. The CDR3 is CASSQEGQGNYGYTF. CDR3 DNA sequence: TGTGCCAGCAGCCAAGAGGGACAGGGGAACTATGGCTACACCTTC.